These T cell receptor beta chains were read from a single sample in a study of blood T cell repertoires in COVID-19. Profiling relied on immunoSEQ multiplex PCR, and the TCRdb table lists in-frame clones only, not all of them. The sample lists about 380,000 clones; around 89% were seen once. The sequenced sample consisted of peripheral blood. The receptors here all came from a man aged 35 to 55 with acute or convalescent COVID-19. CDR3s include the opening cysteine and the closing phenylalanine or tryptophan. A D gene is named only where the DNA matches it firmly. Clone size appears in some rows only: once, few, many, or a class for an expanded clone.

>TRBV7-2|.|.|TRBJ1-3
CASSQVGSGSGNTIYF
TGTGCCAGCAGCCAGGTGGGGTCGGGGTCTGGAAACACCATATATTTT
>TRBV6-6|.|.|TRBJ1-5
CASSYSTWGEQPQHF
TGTGCCAGCAGTTACTCGACGTGGGGGGAACAGCCCCAGCATTTT
>TRBV30|.|.|TRBJ1-5
CAWSPGPHQPQHF
TGTGCCTGGAGTCCAGGGCCCCATCAGCCCCAGCATTTT
>TRBV4-1|.|TRBD1|TRBJ1-1
CASSQDKTGTARPEAFF
TGCGCCAGCAGCCAGGATAAGACCGGGACAGCAAGGCCCGAAGCTTTCTTT
>TRBV27|.|.|TRBJ1-6
CASSLNSYNSPLHF
TGTGCCAGCAGTTTAAATTCTTATAATTCACCCCTCCACTTT
>TRBV11-3|few|.|TRBJ2-1
CASSAQATGVGKNEQFF
TGTGCCAGCAGCGCCCAGGCGACGGGAGTGGGTAAGAATGAGCAGTTCTTC
>TRBV19|few|.|TRBJ2-2
CASSPGVTNTGELFF
TGTGCCAGTAGTCCCGGGGTTACGAACACCGGGGAGCTGTTTTTT
>TRBV19|.|TRBD1|TRBJ1-6
CASRSGQVNYNSPLHF
TGTGCCAGTAGGTCGGGACAGGTGAACTATAATTCACCCCTCCACTTT
>TRBV6-6|.|TRBD2|TRBJ2-1
CASRPASGGAQNEQFF
TGTGCCAGCAGACCTGCTAGCGGGGGGGCCCAGAATGAGCAGTTCTTC
>TRBV24-1|.|TRBD2|TRBJ2-1
CATSENGLADNEQFF
TGTGCCACCAGTGAGAACGGACTAGCGGACAATGAGCAGTTCTTC
>TRBV11-2|.|TRBD1|TRBJ1-1
CASSFIQGRPEAFF
TGTGCCAGCAGCTTCATACAGGGGAGGCCTGAAGCTTTCTTT
>TRBV6-5|.|TRBD1|TRBJ2-5
CASSLNLGGGETQYF
TGTGCCAGCAGTTTAAATCTAGGGGGCGGAGAGACCCAGTACTTC
>TRBV7-3|.|.|TRBJ1-4
CASSPGGAANEKLFF
TGTGCCAGCAGCCCCGGGGGGGCGGCTAATGAAAAACTGTTTTTT
>TRBV7-3|.|TRBD2|TRBJ2-1
CASSLKLAGGPTVNEQFF
TGTGCCAGCAGCTTAAAACTAGCGGGAGGACCCACCGTAAATGAGCAGTTCTTC
>TRBV6-1|.|.|TRBJ1-5
CASSELVASQPQHF
TGTGCCAGCAGTGAATTGGTAGCCAGCCAGCCCCAGCATTTT
>TRBV29-1|.|TRBD2|TRBJ2-1
CSGKYSGVYNEQFF
TGCAGCGGTAAATACAGCGGGGTCTACAATGAGCAGTTCTTC
>TRBV15|.|.|TRBJ2-7
CATSRDSGDEQYF
TGTGCCACCAGCAGAGATTCGGGGGACGAGCAGTACTTC
>TRBV29-1|.|.|TRBJ2-7
CSGIVVDGGLYEQYF
TGCAGCGGAATTGTCGTGGACGGGGGGCTCTACGAGCAGTACTTC
>TRBV12-3/TRBV12-4|.|TRBD2|TRBJ2-5
CASSGTSGAYQYF
TGTGCCAGCAGCGGGACTAGCGGGGCCTACCAGTACTTC
>TRBV18|.|.|TRBJ1-4
CASSPFGGGDNEKLFF
TGTGCCAGCTCACCCTTCGGGGGAGGAGACAATGAAAAACTGTTTTTT
>TRBV7-9|few|.|TRBJ1-2
CASSLQQGYGYTF
TGTGCCAGCAGCTTACAACAGGGCTATGGCTACACCTTC
>TRBV28|.|.|TRBJ1-1
CASSILRTENTEAFF
TGTGCCAGCAGTATCCTCCGGACAGAAAACACTGAAGCTTTCTTT
>TRBV7-9|.|.|TRBJ2-7
CASSLDAGVSYEQYF
TGTGCCAGCAGCTTAGATGCAGGGGTCTCCTACGAGCAGTACTTC
>TRBV5-4|.|.|TRBJ2-3
CASSLFLAGTDTQYF
TGTGCCAGCAGCTTGTTTCTAGCAGGCACAGATACGCAGTATTTT
>TRBV29-1|.|.|TRBJ1-1
CSALDRNTEAFF
TGCAGCGCCCTGGACAGAAACACTGAAGCTTTCTTT
>TRBV3-1/TRBV3-2|.|TRBD1|TRBJ1-2
CASSQGARGRDYGYTF
TGTGCCAGCAGCCAAGGGGCGAGGGGGCGCGACTATGGCTACACCTTC
>TRBV21-1|.|.|TRBJ1-1
CASSKRLPGVNTEAFF
TGTGCCAGCAGCAAGCGGTTGCCAGGGGTAAACACTGAAGCTTTCTTT
>TRBV11-2|few|.|TRBJ2-7
CASSPQGREQYF
TGTGCCAGCAGCCCCCAGGGTCGCGAGCAGTACTTC
>TRBV2|.|.|TRBJ2-3
CASVRSDTQYF
TGTGCCAGCGTACGGTCTGATACGCAGTATTTT
>TRBV15|.|.|TRBJ2-2
CATSHGGGELFF
TGTGCCACCAGTCACGGGGGAGGGGAGCTGTTTTTT
>TRBV29-1|.|.|TRBJ1-1
CSAWDTMNTEAFF
TGCAGCGCGTGGGACACCATGAACACTGAAGCTTTCTTT
>TRBV7-8|.|.|TRBJ1-1
CASSHDIEWNTEAFF
TGTGCCAGCAGCCACGACATAGAATGGAACACTGAAGCTTTCTTT
>TRBV28|.|TRBD2|TRBJ2-6
CASSSPSGPSGANVLTF
TGTGCCAGCAGTTCTCCTAGCGGTCCCTCTGGGGCCAACGTCCTGACTTTC
>TRBV3-1/TRBV3-2|few|TRBD1|TRBJ2-5
CASGLDRGETQYF
TGTGCCAGCGGTCTAGACAGGGGAGAGACCCAGTACTTC
>TRBV10-1|.|.|TRBJ2-1
CASSPNDYYTYNEQFF
TGCGCCAGCAGCCCTAATGACTACTACACATACAATGAGCAGTTCTTC
>TRBV18|few|TRBD2|TRBJ2-3
CASSPPAGGITDTQYF
TGTGCCAGCTCACCACCGGCGGGGGGGATAACAGATACGCAGTATTTT
>TRBV30|.|TRBD1|TRBJ2-7
CAWSPPRTGSSYEQYF
TGTGCCTGGAGTCCCCCCCGGACAGGGAGCTCCTACGAGCAGTACTTC